This T cell receptor beta chain was found in a study of beta chain features in type 1 diabetes. General study points: In all four CD4+ subsets, TCRB CDR3 length was significantly, moderately reduced in type 1 diabetes. A cDNA-based sequencing approach could over-represent cells with high TCR expression.

Expressed TCRB transcripts were sequenced, since all the RNA that had been isolated was reverse transcribed. Assay: immunoSEQ multiplex PCR; the TCRdb copy retains only in-frame clones and omits some. The table shows about 700,000 clones, with roughly 13% occurring only once. This clone was observed a handful of times. Antigen specificity is unknown. Based on CD45RO/CCR7/CD25/CD127/CD95/CD27, CD4+ regulatory, stem cell-like memory, naive and central memory cells were sorted. Sort purity for all populations was recorded as exceeding 98%. The CDR3 loop spans 15 amino acids. V lost 0 bases to trimming and J lost 0 bases, with 9 bases between them. Germline-derived CDR1 and CDR2 are GTSNPN and SVGIG (reference sequence).

Sequenced: naive CD4+ T cells from blood. This receptor was taken from a man between 18 and 35 years old with type 1 diabetes. This chain joins TRBV30 and TRBJ1-3, with unresolved D. The chain's CDR3 is CAWSVRQHSGNTIYF. The CDR3 coding sequence is TGTGCCTGGAGTGTACGGCAACACTCTGGAAACACCATATATTTT.